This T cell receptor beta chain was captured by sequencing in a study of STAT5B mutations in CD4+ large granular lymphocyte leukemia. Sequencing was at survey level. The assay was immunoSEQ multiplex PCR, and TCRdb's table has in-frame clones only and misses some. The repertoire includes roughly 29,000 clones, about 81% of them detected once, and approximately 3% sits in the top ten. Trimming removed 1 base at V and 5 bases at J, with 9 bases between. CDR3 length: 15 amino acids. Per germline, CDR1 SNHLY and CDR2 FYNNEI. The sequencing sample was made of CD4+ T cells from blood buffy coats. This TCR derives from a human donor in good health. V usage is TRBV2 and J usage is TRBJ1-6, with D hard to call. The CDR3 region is CASSEGAFNNSPLHF. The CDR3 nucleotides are TGTGCCAGCAGTGAAGGGGCTTTTAATAATTCACCCCTCCACTTT.